This TCR beta chain stems from a study of T cells in Graves' hyperthyroidism and ophthalmopathy. These patients, aged 18 to 65, had recently diagnosed hyperthyroidism lasting under 2 months. First hyperthyroidism diagnosis is when the blood sample was obtained, before any ophthalmopathy symptoms. This clonotype was observed at least ten times. Regions amplified from RNA transcripts were the TCR beta CDR3 regions. The TCR CDR3 was amplified in a first-round RT-PCR using the HTBI primer set. A single record per CDR3 protein comes from TCRdb applying MiXCR to the multiplex PCR reads. The table includes roughly 300,000 distinct CDR3 sequences, 25% to 30% detected once. V lost 2 bases, J lost 2 bases, and 4 bases stayed unmatched. This CDR3 comprises 15 residues.

This chain uses TRBV12-3 or TRBV12-4 with TRBJ2-5; TRBD1 matches 8 bases. The source of this sequence is a middle-aged man with Graves' hyperthyroidism that later progressed to Graves' ophthalmopathy. The sequencing input was blood. Here the CDR3 DNA reads TGTGCCAGCAGTTTACAGGGGGCGAATCAAGAGACCCAGTACTTC. Amino acids: CASSLQGANQETQYF.